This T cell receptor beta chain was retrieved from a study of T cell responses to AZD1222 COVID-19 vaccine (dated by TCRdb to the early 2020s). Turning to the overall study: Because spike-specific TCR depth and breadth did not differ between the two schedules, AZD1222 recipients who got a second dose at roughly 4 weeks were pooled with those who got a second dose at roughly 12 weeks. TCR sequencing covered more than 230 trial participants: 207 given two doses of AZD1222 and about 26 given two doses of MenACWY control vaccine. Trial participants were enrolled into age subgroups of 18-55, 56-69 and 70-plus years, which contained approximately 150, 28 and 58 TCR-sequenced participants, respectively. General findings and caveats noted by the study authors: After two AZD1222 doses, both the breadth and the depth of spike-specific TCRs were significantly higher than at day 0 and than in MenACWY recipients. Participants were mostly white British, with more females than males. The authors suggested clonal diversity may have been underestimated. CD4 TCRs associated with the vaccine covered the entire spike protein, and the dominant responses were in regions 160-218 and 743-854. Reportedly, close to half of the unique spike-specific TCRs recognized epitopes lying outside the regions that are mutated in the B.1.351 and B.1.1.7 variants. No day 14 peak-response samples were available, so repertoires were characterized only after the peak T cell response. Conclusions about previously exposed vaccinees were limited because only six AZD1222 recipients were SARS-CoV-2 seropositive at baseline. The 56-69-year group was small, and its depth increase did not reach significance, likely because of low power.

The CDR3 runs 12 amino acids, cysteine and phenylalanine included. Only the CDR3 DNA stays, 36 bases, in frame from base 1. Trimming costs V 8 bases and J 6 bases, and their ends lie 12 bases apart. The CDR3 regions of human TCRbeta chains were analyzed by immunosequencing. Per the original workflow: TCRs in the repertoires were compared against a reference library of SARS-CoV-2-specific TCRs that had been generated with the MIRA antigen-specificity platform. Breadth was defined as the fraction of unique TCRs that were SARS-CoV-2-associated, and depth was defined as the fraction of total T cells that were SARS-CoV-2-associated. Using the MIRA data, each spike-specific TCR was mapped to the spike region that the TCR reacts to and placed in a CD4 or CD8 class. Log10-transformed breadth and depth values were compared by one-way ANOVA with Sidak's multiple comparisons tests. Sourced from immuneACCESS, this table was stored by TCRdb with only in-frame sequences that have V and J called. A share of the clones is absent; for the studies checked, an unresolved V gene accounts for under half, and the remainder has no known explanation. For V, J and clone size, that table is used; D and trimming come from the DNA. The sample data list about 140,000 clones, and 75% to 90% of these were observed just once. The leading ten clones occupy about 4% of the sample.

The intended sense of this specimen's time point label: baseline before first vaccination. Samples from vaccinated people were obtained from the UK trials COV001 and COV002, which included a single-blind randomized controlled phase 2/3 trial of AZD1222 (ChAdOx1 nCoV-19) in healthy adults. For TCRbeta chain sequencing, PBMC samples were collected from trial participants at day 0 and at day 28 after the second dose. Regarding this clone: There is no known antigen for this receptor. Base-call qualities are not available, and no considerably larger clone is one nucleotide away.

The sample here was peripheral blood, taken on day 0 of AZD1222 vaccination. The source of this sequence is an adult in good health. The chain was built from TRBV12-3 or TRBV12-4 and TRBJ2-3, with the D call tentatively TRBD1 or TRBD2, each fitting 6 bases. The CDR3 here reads CASSRRGDTQYF. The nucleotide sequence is TGTGCCAGCTCCCGGAGGGGGGATACGCAGTATTTT.